Shown below are 21 T cell receptor beta chains from a single sample sequenced in a study of T cell changes during pregnancy in multiple sclerosis. Assay: immunoSEQ multiplex PCR; the TCRdb copy retains only in-frame clones and omits some. The sample holds about 45,000 clones, around nine tenths seen once. Source: CD4+ T cells from peripheral blood mononuclear cells, taken before pregnancy. All receptors derive from a female donor with multiple sclerosis, enrolled in a pregnancy study.

The rearrangement links TRBV9 to TRBJ2-1; possibly TRBD2 for D (6 bases). CDR3 length: 15 residues. CDR1 and CDR2 from the germline V gene are SGDLS and YYNGEE. V gave up 4 bases and J gave up 2 bases, with 13 bases separating them. The CDR3 sequence: CASSSRGDPYNEQFF. The CDR3 DNA is TGTGCCAGCAGCTCCCGCGGGGATCCCTACAATGAGCAGTTCTTC.

The rearrangement uses TRBV25-1 and TRBJ2-2; 7 positions match TRBD1. The J segment lost 0 bases and the V segment lost 2 bases, leaving 3 bases of the junction unmatched. Germline-derived CDR1 and CDR2 are MGHDK and SYGVNS. The CDR3 is 16 amino acids. The CDR3 loop is CASSEPGQTNTGELFF. CDR3 nucleotides: TGTGCCAGCAGTGAACCGGGACAGACGAACACCGGGGAGCTGTTTTTT.

The chain is built from TRBV11-2 and TRBJ1-2; perhaps TRBD1 as D (5 bases). In germline, CDR1 is SGHAT, CDR2 FQNNGV. This CDR3 has 12 amino acids. Trimming removed 3 bases at V and 14 bases at J, with 16 bases between. The CDR3 spells CASSFQTDPVTF. DNA of the CDR3: TGTGCCAGCAGCTTTCAGACAGACCCCGTAACCTTC. The whole variable domain, filled in from reference TRBV11-2 and TRBJ1-2, reads EAGVAQSPRYKIIEKRQSVAFWCNPISGHATLYWYQQILGQGPKLLIQFQNNGVVDDSQLPKDRFSAERLKGVDSTLKIQPAKLEDSAVYLCASSFQTDPVTFGSGTRLTVV.

The CDR3 nucleotides are TGTGCCAGCAGTTTGCGACAGGGGCTATACGAGCAGTACTTC. It is translated as CASSLRQGLYEQYF. J is TRBJ2-7 and V is TRBV28; 8 nucleotides line up with TRBD1. The CDR3 has 14 amino acids. Trimming cost V 3 bases and J 4 bases; bases outside gene matches: 5. Germline CDR1 reads MDHEN; CDR2 reads SYDVKM. Full variable domain (missing parts from reference TRBV28 and TRBJ2-7): DVKVTQSSRYLVKRTGEKVFLECVQDMDHENMFWYRQDPGLGLRLIYFSYDVKMKEKGDIPEGYSVSREKKERFSLILESASTNQTSMYLCASSLRQGLYEQYFGPGTRLTVT.

The rearrangement uses TRBV6-6 and TRBJ2-5, with D perhaps matching TRBD2 (6 bases). Germline V gene lookup returns CDR1 MNHNY and CDR2 SVGAGI (reference sequence). The V gene lost 2 bases and the J gene lost 2 bases, with 9 bases spanning the gap. This CDR3 is built from 14 residues. The chain's CDR3 is CASSYGTSQETQYF. The CDR3 bases are TGTGCCAGCAGTTACGGGACTTCACAAGAGACCCAGTACTTC.

The V and J genes are TRBV9 and TRBJ1-6; maybe TRBD1 (6 bases). Germline lookup yields CDR1 SGDLS and CDR2 YYNGEE. The CDR3 is made up of 15 amino acids. V was pared by 4 bases and J by 7 bases, with 15 bases between. In DNA, the CDR3 is TGTGCCAGCAGCCGACCTACGACAGGAAATTCACCCCTCCACTTT. This codes for CASSRPTTGNSPLHF.

CDR3 bases: TGTGCCAGCAGGATGCGGACTAGCGGGGGCGACAATGAGCAGTTCTTC. This encodes CASRMRTSGGDNEQFF. The V and J genes are TRBV2 and TRBJ2-1; the match to TRBD2 covers 13 bases. This CDR3 has 16 residues. V gave up 6 bases and J gave up 5 bases; unmatched junction bases: 7. CDR1 SNHLY and CDR2 FYNNEI come from the germline V gene.

This chain uses TRBV4-1 with TRBJ1-3; D is possibly TRBD1 (5 bases). This CDR3 contains 15 residues. Per germline, CDR1 MGHRA and CDR2 YSYEKL. The V end lost 4 bases, the J end lost 4 bases, and 14 bases lay between the germline ends. CDR3 in amino acids: CASSPAQRGGNTIYF. In nucleotides, the CDR3 is TGCGCCAGCAGCCCCGCCCAGCGGGGGGGAAACACCATATATTTT.

V usage is TRBV7-2 and J usage is TRBJ2-5, with 7 positions matching TRBD2. This CDR3 contains 14 residues. Germline CDR1 reads SGHTA; CDR2 reads FQGNSA. V was clipped by 1 base and J by 5 bases; unmatched bases: 4. In DNA, the CDR3 is TGTGCCAGCAGCTTAGGGGGGGGATCGGAGACCCAGTACTTC. Translated: CASSLGGGSETQYF.

Only one count was recorded for this clone. This chain uses TRBV4-2 with TRBJ2-3; 16 bases agree with TRBD2. CDR1 and CDR2 (germline): LGHNA, YNFKEQ. The CDR3 runs 20 residues. The junction had 14 bases not matched to a gene; V was cut back by 0 bases and J by 8 bases. The CDR3 DNA is TGTGCCAGCAGCCAAGAGGGACTAGCGGGAGGGCCGGGGACGCAGGGTACGCAGTATTTT. This sequence encodes CASSQEGLAGGPGTQGTQYF.

V is TRBV9 and J is TRBJ1-4, with 7 positions matching TRBD1. Trimming took 4 bases from V and 0 from J; bases not matched to a gene: 3. The germline gives CDR1 SGDLS, CDR2 YYNGEE. This CDR3 has 15 amino acids. The DNA of the CDR3 is TGTGCCAGCAGCCAGGGGGGCTCAACTAATGAAAAACTGTTTTTT. Its translation is CASSQGGSTNEKLFF. The full variable domain, rest sourced from reference TRBV9 and TRBJ1-4, is DSGVTQTPKHLITATGQRVTLRCSPRSGDLSVYWYQQSLDQGLQFLIQYYNGEERAKGNILERFSAQQFPDLHSELNLSSLELGDSALYFCASSQGGSTNEKLFFGSGTQLSVL.

This clone showed up just once. The J gene is TRBJ1-2, the V gene TRBV6-1; the D gene is possibly TRBD1 (6 bases). The V end was cut by 6 bases, the J end by 3 bases, with 17 bases between. Germline CDR1 MNHNS, CDR2 SASEGT. This CDR3 is built from 15 residues. CDR3 amino acids: CASSAIQGSDYGYTF. The CDR3 DNA follows: TGTGCCAGCAGCGCAATACAGGGATCTGACTATGGCTACACCTTC.

Regarding this clone: The junction departs from the called germline gene at one end, perhaps through a read error. This chain joins TRBV7-8 and TRBJ2-7, with TRBD2 identical over 8 bases. Germline V CDR1 and CDR2: SGHVS, FQNEAQ. There are 14 residues in the CDR3. The CDR3 sequence: CASSPRTSSHEQYF. CDR3 coding DNA: TGTGCCAGCAGCCCTAGGACTAGCTCCCACGAGCAGTACTTC.

The rearrangement links TRBV4-2 to TRBJ1-5; D not certain. The V gene's germline CDR1 is LGHNA and CDR2 YNFKEQ. V lost 0 bases to trimming and J lost 2 bases, with 8 bases between them. The CDR3 is 15 residues long. The CDR3 bases are TGTGCCAGCAGCCAAGAAGAGCGGGGCAATCAGCCCCAGCATTTT. Protein sequence: CASSQEERGNQPQHF.

The V call is TRBV14, the J call TRBJ1-1; D might be TRBD1 (6 bases). With 3 bases removed from V and 0 bases from J, the gap between germline ends came to 14 bases. The CDR3 length is 16 residues. Germline values: CDR1 SGHDN, CDR2 FVKESK. The CDR3 nucleotides read TGTGCCAGCAGCCACGGACAGCCAGACATGAACACTGAAGCTTTCTTT. Translated, it gives CASSHGQPDMNTEAFF.

The genes are TRBV19 and TRBJ1-3, with D maybe TRBD1 (5 bases). The CDR3 covers 14 residues. Trimming removed 5 bases from V and 2 bases from J, with 10 bases in between. Germline-derived CDR1 and CDR2 are LNHDA and SQIVND (reference sequence). The DNA for the CDR3 is TGTGCCAGTAGTCACGCAGGGACTGGAAACACCATATATTTT. This encodes CASSHAGTGNTIYF.

The chain couples TRBV28 to TRBJ2-2; 9 nucleotides line up with TRBD2. The ends lost 3 bases at V and 2 bases at J; junction bases unmatched: 4. Per the germline V gene, CDR1 is MDHEN and CDR2 is SYDVKM. There are 16 residues in the CDR3. CDR3 loop: CASSFGLATNTGELFF. The DNA of the CDR3 is TGTGCCAGCAGTTTCGGACTAGCGACTAACACCGGGGAGCTGTTTTTT.

The chain combines TRBV5-1 with TRBJ2-1; 7 bases agree with TRBD2. Losses at the gene ends were 4 bases for V and 0 bases for J; bases not matched to a gene: 4. Per the germline V gene, CDR1 is SGHRS and CDR2 is YFSETQ. The CDR3 is 15 amino acids. The CDR3 spells CASSRGGSSYNEQFF. The CDR3 bases are TGCGCCAGCAGCCGGGGCGGGAGCTCCTACAATGAGCAGTTCTTC.

The chain recombines TRBV5-1 with TRBJ2-5; TRBD2 is a possible D gene (6 bases). There are 15 residues in the CDR3. V was shortened by 3 bases and J by 5 bases, with 17 bases between the two germline ends. Per germline, CDR1 SGHRS and CDR2 YFSETQ. The CDR3 DNA follows: TGCGCCAGCAGCTCGGGGGATTGGGGTCGGGAGACCCAGTACTTC. It codes for CASSSGDWGRETQYF.

J is TRBJ1-4 and V is TRBV5-1; D uncertain. The CDR3 loop spans 14 amino acids. Deletions cut 0 bases from V and 4 bases from J, with 7 bases between. The germline V gene encodes CDR1 SGHRS and CDR2 YFSETQ. CDR3 residues: CASSLDSLNEKLFF. CDR3 DNA: TGCGCCAGCAGCTTGGACAGCCTTAATGAAAAACTGTTTTTT.

This chain links TRBV10-3 with TRBJ1-1; 7 nucleotides agree with TRBD1. V was clipped by 3 bases and J by 1 base; unmatched bases: 5. Looked up from germline, CDR1 is ENHRY and CDR2 is SYGVKD. This CDR3 region has 15 residues. The CDR3 reads CAISENRGKNTEAFF. The CDR3 DNA reads TGTGCCATCAGTGAAAACAGGGGAAAGAACACTGAAGCTTTCTTT.